This T cell receptor beta chain was retrieved from a study of blood T cell repertoires in COVID-19 (dated by TCRdb to 2018 to 2021). Broadly, across the study: Samples from collaborators originated in the United States, Italy and Spain and spanned both the acute and convalescent phases of COVID-19. The prospective study material was composed of cDNA or gDNA derived from T cells, B-cell-depleted T cells, or PBMCs. The dataset comprised deeply sampled blood TCRbeta repertoires from subjects exposed to, actively infected with, or recovered from COVID-19. The repertoires were released in a freely available public database intended as a resource for research on the immune response to SARS-CoV-2. The samples were drawn from two sources: the first 160 participants of the ongoing ImmuneRACE study, and 1,000 to 1,500 subjects contributed by 6 global collaborators. The sample metadata nearly always contained a de-identified subject ID, COVID-19 status, age in years and sex. Where HLA class I and class II types were available, the types were taken from metadata supplied by the sample provider, not from assay-based typing.

The immunoSEQ Assay, a bias-controlled multiplex PCR, was used to amplify TCRbeta CDR3 regions from genomic DNA. The study's own analysis went as follows. The number of nucleated cells in each sample was estimated by amplification of reference gene primers within the assay. To quantify the absolute abundance of each unique TCRbeta CDR3 rearrangement, sequence reads were collapsed and filtered. Productive Simpson clonality was computed per sample as the square root of Simpson's diversity index over productive rearrangements. Held by TCRdb, this immuneACCESS table contains in-frame sequences only and omits some clones. Under half of the omission traces to an unresolved V gene where checked; the cause of the rest is unknown. V, J and clone size are taken as reported in that table, and D and trimming were inferred from the DNA itself. This sample has approximately 100,000 clones in its table, and 70% to 90% of those were observed once. 2.1% of the sample is held by the ten biggest clonotypes.

The collaborating institutions used their own protocols to collect whole blood in K2EDTA tubes. For TCRbeta analysis, collaborator samples were shipped as frozen whole blood, as isolated PBMCs, or as DNA extracted from either sample type. Regarding this clone: Which antigen it targets is not known. No qualities accompany the bases; no much larger clone lies one base away.

General findings and caveats noted by the study authors: The quantity of clinical and demographic metadata differed by source and by participant and was supplied without curation.

The source is a human donor in a cohort sampled during active COVID-19. Sequenced input: peripheral blood.

The DNA sequence is as follows: TGTGCCAGCAGCTTGGACAGGGGGAACGAGCAGTACTTC. It translates to CASSLDRGNEQYF. The chain is assembled from TRBV11-2 and TRBJ2-7, and 10 bases in between align with TRBD1. Via the germline V gene, CDR1 is SGHAT and CDR2 FQNNGV. Taken from cysteine to phenylalanine, the CDR3 has 13 residues. This entry keeps only the CDR3 DNA: 39 bases, framed from base 1. The junction shows trimming of 3 bases on V and 5 bases on J, and the gene matches do not reach 1 base of it.